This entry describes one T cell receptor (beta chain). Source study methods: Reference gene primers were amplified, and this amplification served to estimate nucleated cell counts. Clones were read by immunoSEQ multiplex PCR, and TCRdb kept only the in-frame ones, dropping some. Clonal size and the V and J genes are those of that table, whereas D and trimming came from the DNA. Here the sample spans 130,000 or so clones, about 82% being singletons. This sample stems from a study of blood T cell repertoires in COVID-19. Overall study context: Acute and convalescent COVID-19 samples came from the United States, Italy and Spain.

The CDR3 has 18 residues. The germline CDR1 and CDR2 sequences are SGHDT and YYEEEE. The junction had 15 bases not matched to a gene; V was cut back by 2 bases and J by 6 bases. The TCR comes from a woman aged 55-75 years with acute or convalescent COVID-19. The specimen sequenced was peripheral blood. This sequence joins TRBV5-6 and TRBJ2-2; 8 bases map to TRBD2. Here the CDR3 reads CASSFRPAGVGASGELFF. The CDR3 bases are TGTGCCAGCAGCTTTCGTCCAGCGGGGGTTGGGGCATCCGGGGAGCTGTTTTTT.